This T cell receptor (beta chain) was captured in a study of T cells in women clearing cervical HPV infection. TCR beta CDR3 amplified by multiplex PCR from about 1,100 ng genomic DNA. Using immunoSEQ multiplex PCR, the repertoire was profiled, and TCRdb retains in-frame clones only, with some absent. The listing contains tens of thousands of clones. Germline values: CDR1 SGHTA, CDR2 FQGTGA. CDR3 length equals 16 residues. V was pared by 1 base and J by 4 bases, with 8 bases of the junction left unmatched. Regarding the study as a whole: TRBV6-7 relative abundance averaged roughly 0.1% in cases and 0.16% in controls. Repertoire richness, not evenness, was significantly elevated in CIN3+ cases versus controls.

As concerns this clone: What it recognizes is unknown. The read stops 3 residues short of the end of the CDR3; the missing end is completed from the germline J gene.

This sequence originates from a woman between 18 and 70 years old with a cervical HPV16 infection that either progressed to CIN3+ or cleared (not recorded which). The V call is TRBV7-3, the J call TRBJ2-7; 9 positions match TRBD2. Material for sequencing was blood buffy coat. The CDR3 here is CASSLNPAGGGYEQYF. The DNA read from the CDR3 is TGTGCCAGCAGCTTAAATCCAGCGGGGGGTGGTTACGAG.